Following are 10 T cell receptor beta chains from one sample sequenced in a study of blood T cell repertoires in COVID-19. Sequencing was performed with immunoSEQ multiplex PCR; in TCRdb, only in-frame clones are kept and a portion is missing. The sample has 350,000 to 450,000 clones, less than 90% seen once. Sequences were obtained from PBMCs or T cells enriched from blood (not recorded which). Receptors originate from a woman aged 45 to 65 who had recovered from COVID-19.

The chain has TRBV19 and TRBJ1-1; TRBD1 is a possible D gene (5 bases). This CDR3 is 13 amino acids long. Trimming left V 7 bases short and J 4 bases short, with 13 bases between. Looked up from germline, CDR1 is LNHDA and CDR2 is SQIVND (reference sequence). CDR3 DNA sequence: TGTGCCAGTACCCCAGGGTTGAGCACTGAAGCTTTCTTT. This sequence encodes CASTPGLSTEAFF. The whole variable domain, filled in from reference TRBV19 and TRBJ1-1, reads DGGITQSPKYLFRKEGQNVTLSCEQNLNHDAMYWYRQDPGQGLRLIYYSQIVNDFQKGDIAEGYSVSREKKESFPLTVTSAQKNPTAFYLCASTPGLSTEAFFGQGTRLTVV.

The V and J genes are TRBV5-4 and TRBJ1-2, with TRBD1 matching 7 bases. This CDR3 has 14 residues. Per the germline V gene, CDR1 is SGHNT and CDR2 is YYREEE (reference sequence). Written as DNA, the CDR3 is TGTGCAGCCAGCACCGACAGGGTGGGCTATGGCTACACCTTC. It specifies CAASTDRVGYGYTF.

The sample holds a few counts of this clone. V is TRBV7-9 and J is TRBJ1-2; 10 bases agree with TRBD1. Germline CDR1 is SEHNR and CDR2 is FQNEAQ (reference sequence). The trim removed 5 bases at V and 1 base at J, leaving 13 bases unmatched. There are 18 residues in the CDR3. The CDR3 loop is CASSPLGQGPIDNYGYTF. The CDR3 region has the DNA TGTGCCAGCAGCCCCCTGGGACAGGGGCCTATCGATAACTATGGCTACACCTTC.

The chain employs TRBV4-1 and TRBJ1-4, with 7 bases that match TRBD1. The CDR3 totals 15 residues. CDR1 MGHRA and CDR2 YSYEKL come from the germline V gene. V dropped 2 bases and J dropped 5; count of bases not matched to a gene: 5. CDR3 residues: CASSQWTGGNEKLFF. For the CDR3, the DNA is TGCGCCAGCAGCCAATGGACAGGAGGCAATGAAAAACTGTTTTTT.

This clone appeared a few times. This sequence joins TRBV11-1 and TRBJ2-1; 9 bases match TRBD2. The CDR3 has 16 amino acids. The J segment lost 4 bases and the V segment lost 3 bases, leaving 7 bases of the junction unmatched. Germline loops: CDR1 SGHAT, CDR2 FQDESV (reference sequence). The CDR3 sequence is CASSFLGTSRYNEQFF. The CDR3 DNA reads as TGTGCCAGCAGCTTCCTCGGGACTAGCAGGTACAATGAGCAGTTCTTC. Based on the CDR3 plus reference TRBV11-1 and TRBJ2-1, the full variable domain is EAEVAQSPRYKITEKSQAVAFWCDPISGHATLYWYRQILGQGPELLVQFQDESVVDDSQLPKDRFSAERLKGVDSTLKIQPAELGDSAMYLCASSFLGTSRYNEQFFGPGTRLTVL.

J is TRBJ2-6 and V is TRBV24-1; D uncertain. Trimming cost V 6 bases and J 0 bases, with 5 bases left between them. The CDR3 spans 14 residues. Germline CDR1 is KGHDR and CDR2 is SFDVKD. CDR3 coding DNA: TGTGCCACCAGTACTGGCTCTGGGGCCAACGTCCTGACTTTC. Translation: CATSTGSGANVLTF.

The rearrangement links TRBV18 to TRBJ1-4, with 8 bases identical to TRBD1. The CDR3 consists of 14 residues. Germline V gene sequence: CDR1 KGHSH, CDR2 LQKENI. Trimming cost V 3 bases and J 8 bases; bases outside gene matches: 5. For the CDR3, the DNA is TGTGCCAGCTCACCCGGACAGGGCGAGGAAAAACTGTTTTTT. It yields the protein CASSPGQGEEKLFF.

Here the CDR3 DNA reads TGTGCCAGCAGCCAAGATCAATTATGGCCTCAAAGGGCCAACGTCCTGACTTTC. Protein: CASSQDQLWPQRANVLTF. The V gene is TRBV14, the J gene TRBJ2-6; no firm D call. Germline-derived CDR1 and CDR2 are SGHDN and FVKESK. This CDR3 contains 18 residues. V lost 0 bases, J lost 5 bases, and 17 bases lay in between.

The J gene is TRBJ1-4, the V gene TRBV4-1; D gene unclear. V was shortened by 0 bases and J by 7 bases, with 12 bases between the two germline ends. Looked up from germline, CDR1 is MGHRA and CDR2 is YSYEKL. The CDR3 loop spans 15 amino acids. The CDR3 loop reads CASSQEFARPEKLFF. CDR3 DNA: TGCGCCAGCAGCCAAGAATTCGCCAGGCCTGAAAAACTGTTTTTT.

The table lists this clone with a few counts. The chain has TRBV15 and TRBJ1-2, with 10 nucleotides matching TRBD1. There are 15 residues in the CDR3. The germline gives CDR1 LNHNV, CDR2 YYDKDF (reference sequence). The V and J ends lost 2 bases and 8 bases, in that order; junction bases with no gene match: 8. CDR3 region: CATSRTGTGVEGYTF. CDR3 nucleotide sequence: TGTGCCACCAGCAGAACCGGGACAGGGGTGGAAGGCTACACCTTC.